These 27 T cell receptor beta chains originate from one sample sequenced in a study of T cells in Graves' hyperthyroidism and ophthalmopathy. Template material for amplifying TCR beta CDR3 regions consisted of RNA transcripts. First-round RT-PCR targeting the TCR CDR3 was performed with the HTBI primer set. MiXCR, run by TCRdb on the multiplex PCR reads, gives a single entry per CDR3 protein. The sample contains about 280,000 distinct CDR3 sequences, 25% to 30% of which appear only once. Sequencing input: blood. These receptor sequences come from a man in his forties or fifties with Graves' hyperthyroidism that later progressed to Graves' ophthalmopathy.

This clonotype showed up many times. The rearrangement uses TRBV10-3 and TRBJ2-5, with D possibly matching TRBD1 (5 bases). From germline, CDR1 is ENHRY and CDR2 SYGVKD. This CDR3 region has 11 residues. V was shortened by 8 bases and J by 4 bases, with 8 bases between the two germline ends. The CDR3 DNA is TGTGCCATCGGGGCTACAGAGACCCAGTACTTC. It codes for CAIGATETQYF.

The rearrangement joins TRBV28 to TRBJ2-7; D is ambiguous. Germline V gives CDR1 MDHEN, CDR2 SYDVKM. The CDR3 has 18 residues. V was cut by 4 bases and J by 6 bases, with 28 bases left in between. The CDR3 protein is CASSSETVYPGWRPEQYF. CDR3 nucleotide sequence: TGTGCCAGCAGTTCGGAGACGGTATATCCCGGGTGGAGACCCGAGCAGTACTTC.

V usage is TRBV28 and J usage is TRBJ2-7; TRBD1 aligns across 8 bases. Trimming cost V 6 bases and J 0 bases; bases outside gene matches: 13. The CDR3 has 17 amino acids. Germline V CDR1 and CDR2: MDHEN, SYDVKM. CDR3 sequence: CASSAFPGTGYSYEQYF. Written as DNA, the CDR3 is TGTGCCAGCAGCGCGTTCCCCGGGACAGGATACTCCTACGAGCAGTACTTC.

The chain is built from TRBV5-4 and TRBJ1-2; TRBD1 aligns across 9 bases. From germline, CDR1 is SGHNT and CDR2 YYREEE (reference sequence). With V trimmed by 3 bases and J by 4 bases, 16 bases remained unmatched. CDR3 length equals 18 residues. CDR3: CASSSTITGQGRGYGYTF. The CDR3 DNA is TGTGCCAGCAGCTCTACCATCACCGGACAGGGGAGGGGCTATGGCTACACCTTC. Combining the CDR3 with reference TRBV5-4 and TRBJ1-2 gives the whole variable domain ETGVTQSPTHLIKTRGQQVTLRCSSQSGHNTVSWYQQALGQGPQFIFQYYREEENGRGNFPPRFSGLQFPNYSSELNVNALELDDSALYLCASSSTITGQGRGYGYTFGSGTRLTVV.

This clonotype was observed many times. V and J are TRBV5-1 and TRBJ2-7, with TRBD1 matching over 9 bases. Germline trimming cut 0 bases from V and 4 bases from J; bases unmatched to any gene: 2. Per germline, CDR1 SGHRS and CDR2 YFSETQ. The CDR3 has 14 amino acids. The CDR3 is CASSLAGTGYEQYF. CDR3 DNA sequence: TGCGCCAGCAGCTTGGCCGGGACAGGGTACGAGCAGTACTTC. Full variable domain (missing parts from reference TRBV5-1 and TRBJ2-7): KAGVTQTPRYLIKTRGQQVTLSCSPISGHRSVSWYQQTPGQGLQFLFEYFSETQRNKGNFPGRFSGRQFSNSRSEMNVSTLELGDSALYLCASSLAGTGYEQYFGPGTRLTVT.

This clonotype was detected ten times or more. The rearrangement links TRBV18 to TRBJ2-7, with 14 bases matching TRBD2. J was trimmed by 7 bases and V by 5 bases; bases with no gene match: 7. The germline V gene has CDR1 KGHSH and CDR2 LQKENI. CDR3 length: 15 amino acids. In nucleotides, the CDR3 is TGTGCCAGCTCAACGGGACTAGCGGGAGCGGAAGAGCAGTACTTC. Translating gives CASSTGLAGAEEQYF.

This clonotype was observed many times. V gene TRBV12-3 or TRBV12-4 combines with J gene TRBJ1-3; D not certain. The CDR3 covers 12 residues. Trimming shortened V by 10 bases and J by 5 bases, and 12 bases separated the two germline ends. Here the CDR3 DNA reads TGTGCCACCATACGCGGGCGAAACACCATATATTTT. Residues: CATIRGRNTIYF.

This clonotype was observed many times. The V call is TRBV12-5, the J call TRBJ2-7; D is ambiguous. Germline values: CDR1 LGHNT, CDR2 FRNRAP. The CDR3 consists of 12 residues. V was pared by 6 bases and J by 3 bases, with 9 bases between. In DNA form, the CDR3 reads TGTGCTAGTGGCTTGAGAGGCTACGAGCAGTACTTC. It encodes CASGLRGYEQYF.

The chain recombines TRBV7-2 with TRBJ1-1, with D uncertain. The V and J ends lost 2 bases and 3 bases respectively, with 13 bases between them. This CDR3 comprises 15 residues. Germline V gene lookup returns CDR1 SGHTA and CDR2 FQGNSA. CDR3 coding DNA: TGTGCCAGCAGCTTAATGGGGATGTCGGACACTGAAGCTTTCTTT. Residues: CASSLMGMSDTEAFF.

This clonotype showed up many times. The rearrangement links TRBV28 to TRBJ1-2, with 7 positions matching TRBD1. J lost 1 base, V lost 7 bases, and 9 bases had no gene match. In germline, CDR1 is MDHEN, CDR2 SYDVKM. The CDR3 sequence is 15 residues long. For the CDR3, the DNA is TGTGCCAGCAAAAACTGGGACAGCATTAACTATGGCTACACCTTC. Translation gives CASKNWDSINYGYTF.

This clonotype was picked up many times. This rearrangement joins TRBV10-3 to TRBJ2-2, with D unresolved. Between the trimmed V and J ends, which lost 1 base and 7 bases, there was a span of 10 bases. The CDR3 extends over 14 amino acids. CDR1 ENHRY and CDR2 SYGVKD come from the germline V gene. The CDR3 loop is CAISEFALGGELFF. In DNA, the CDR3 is TGTGCCATCAGTGAGTTCGCCCTAGGCGGGGAGCTGTTTTTT.

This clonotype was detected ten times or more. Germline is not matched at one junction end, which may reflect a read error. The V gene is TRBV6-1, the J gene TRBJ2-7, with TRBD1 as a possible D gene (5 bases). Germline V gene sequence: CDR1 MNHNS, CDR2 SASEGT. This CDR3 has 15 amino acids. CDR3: CASSPDTKGVYERYF. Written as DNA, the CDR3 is TGTGCCAGCAGTCCGGACACTAAAGGGGTCTACGAGCGGTACTTC.

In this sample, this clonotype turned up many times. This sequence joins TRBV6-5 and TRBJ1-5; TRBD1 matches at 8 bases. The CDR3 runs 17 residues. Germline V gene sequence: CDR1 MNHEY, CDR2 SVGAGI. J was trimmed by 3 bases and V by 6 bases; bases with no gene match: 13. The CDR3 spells CASSPRQKTGDNQPQHF. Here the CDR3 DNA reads TGTGCCAGCAGCCCTCGTCAAAAGACAGGGGACAATCAGCCCCAGCATTTT.

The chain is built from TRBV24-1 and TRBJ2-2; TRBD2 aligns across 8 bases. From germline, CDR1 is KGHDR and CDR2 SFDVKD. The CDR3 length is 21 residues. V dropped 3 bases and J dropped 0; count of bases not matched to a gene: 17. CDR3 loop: CATSDPPKGLGRFANTGELFF. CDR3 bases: TGTGCCACCAGTGATCCGCCTAAGGGACTAGGAAGATTCGCGAACACCGGGGAGCTGTTTTTT.

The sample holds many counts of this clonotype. CDR3 in amino acids: CASSRGQGKQETQYF. The CDR3 DNA sequence: TGTGCCAGCAGCCGCGGACAGGGGAAGCAAGAGACCCAGTACTTC. The chain uses TRBV6-5 and TRBJ2-5; 9 bases are a match to TRBD1. Germline loops: CDR1 MNHEY, CDR2 SVGAGI. V trimming: 6 bases; J trimming: 2 bases; junction bases outside the gene matches: 7. This CDR3 has 15 amino acids.

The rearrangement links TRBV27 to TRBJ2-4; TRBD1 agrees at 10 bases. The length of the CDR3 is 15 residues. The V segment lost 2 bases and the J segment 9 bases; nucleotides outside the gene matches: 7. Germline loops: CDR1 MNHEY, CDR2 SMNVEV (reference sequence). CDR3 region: CASSLRGQGLGIQYF. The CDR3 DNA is TGTGCCAGCAGTTTACGGGGACAGGGGTTAGGCATTCAGTACTTC.

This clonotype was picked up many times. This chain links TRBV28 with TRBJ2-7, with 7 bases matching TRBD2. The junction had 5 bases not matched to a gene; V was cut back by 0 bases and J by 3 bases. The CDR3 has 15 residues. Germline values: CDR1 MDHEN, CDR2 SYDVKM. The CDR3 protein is CASSLWLGEGYEQYF. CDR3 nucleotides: TGTGCCAGCAGTTTATGGTTGGGGGAGGGCTACGAGCAGTACTTC.

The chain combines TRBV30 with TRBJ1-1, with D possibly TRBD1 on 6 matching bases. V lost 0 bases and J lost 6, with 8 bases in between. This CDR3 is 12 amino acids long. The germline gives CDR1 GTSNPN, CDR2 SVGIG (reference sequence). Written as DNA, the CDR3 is TGTGCCTGGAGTGTTGGACAGCCTGAAGCTTTCTTT. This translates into CAWSVGQPEAFF.

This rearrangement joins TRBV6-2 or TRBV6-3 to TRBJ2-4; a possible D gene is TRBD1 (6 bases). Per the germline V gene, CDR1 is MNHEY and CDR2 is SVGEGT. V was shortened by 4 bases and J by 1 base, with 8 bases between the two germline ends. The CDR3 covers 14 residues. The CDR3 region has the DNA TGTGCCAGCAGTTTCCAGGGGGCCAAAAACATTCAGTACTTC. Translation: CASSFQGAKNIQYF.

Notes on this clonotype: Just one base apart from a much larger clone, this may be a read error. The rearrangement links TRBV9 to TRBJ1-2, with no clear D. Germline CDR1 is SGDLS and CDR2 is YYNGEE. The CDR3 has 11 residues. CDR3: CTSQSNGGYTF. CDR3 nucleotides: TGTACCAGCCAAAGCAATGGGGGCTACACCTTC.

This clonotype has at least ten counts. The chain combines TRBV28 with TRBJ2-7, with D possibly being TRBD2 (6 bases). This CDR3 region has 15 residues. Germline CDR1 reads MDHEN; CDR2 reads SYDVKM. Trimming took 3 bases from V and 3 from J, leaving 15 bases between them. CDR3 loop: CASSFVGSQHYEQYF. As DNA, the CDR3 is TGTGCCAGCAGTTTCGTCGGGAGTCAACACTACGAGCAGTACTTC.

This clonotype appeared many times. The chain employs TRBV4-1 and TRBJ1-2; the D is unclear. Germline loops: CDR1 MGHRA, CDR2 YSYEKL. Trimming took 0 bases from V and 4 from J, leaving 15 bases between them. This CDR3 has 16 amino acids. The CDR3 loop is CASSQDQPGRIYGYTF. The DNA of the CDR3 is TGCGCCAGCAGCCAAGATCAACCGGGAAGGATCTATGGCTACACCTTC.

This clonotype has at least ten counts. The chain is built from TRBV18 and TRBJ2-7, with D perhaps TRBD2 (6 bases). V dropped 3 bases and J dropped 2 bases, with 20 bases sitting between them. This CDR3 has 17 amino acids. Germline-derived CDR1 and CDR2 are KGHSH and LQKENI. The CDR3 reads CASSPRAIGGNTYEQYF. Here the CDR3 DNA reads TGTGCCAGCTCACCCCGGGCTATCGGCGGGAACACCTACGAGCAGTACTTC.

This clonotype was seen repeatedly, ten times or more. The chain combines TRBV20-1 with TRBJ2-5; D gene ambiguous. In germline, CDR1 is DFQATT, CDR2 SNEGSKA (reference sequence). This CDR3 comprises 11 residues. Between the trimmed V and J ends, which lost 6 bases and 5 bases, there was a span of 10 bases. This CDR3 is CSATGRETQYF. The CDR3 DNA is TGCAGTGCCACGGGCAGGGAGACCCAGTACTTC.

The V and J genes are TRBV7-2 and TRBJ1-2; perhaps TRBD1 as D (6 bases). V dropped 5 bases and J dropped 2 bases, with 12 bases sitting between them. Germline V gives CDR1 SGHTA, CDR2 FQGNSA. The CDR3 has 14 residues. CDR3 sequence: CASSRGTRNYGYTF. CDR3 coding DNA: TGTGCCAGCAGCCGCGGGACAAGGAACTATGGCTACACCTTC.

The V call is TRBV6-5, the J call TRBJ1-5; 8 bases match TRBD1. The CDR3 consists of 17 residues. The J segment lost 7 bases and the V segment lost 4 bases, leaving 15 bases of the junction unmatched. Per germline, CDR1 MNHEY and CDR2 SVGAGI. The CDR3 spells CASSSWTGLEEFQPQHF. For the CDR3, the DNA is TGTGCCAGCAGTTCCTGGACAGGGTTGGAGGAGTTCCAGCCCCAGCATTTT.

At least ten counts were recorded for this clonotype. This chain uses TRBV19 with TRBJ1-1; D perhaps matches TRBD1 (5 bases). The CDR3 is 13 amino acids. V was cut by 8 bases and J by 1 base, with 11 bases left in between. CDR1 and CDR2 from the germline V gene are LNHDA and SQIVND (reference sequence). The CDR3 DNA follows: TGTGCCAGTGCGTGGCAGGGGAACACTGAAGCTTTCTTT. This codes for CASAWQGNTEAFF.